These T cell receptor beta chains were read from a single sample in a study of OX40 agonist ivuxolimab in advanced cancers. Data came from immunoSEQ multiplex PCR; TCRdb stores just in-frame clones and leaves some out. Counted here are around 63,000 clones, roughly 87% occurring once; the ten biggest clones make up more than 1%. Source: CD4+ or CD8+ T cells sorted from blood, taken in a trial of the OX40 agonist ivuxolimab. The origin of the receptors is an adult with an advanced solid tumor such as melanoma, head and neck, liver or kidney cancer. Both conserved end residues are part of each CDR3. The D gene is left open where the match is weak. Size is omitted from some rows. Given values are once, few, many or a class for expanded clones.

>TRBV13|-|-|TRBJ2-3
CASRARGGRADTQYF
TGTGCCAGCAGAGCGAGAGGGGGGCGGGCAGATACGCAGTATTTT
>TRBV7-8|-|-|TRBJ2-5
CASSLEAWGETQYF
TGTGCCAGCAGCTTAGAGGCGTGGGGAGAGACCCAGTACTTC
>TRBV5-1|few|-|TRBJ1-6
CASSVSGENSPLHF
TGCGCCAGCAGCGTCTCAGGGGAAAATTCACCCCTCCACTTT
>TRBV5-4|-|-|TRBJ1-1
CASSLENRPEAFF
TGTGCCAGCAGCTTGGAAAATCGGCCTGAAGCTTTCTTT
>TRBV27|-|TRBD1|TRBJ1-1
CASRVQGAAEAFF
TGTGCCAGCAGGGTACAGGGGGCCGCTGAAGCTTTCTTT
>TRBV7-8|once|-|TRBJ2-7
CASSPRGSYEQYF
TGTGCCAGCAGCCCTAGAGGCAGTTACGAGCAGTACTTC
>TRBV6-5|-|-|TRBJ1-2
CASSLRQSYGYTF
TGTGCCAGCAGCTTGAGACAGAGCTATGGCTACACCTTC
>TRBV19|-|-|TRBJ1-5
CASSLPRRYSNQPQHF
TGTGCCAGTAGTCTCCCCCGCCGGTATAGCAATCAGCCCCAGCATTTT
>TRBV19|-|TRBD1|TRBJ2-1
CASSKDRVPNEQFF
TGTGCCAGTAGTAAAGACAGGGTGCCCAATGAGCAGTTCTTC
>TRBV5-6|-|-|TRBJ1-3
CASSRTVSSGNTIYF
TGTGCCAGCAGCCGGACGGTTAGCTCTGGAAACACCATATATTTT
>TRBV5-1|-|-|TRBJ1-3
CASSPRLGTGNTIYF
TGCGCCAGCAGCCCCAGACTTGGAACTGGAAACACCATATATTTT
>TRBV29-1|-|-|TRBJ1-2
CSALTGLVDYGYTF
TGCAGCGCCCTTACAGGGCTGGTAGACTATGGCTACACCTTC
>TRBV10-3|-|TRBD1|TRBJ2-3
CAIQTGGTDTQYF
TGTGCCATACAGACAGGGGGCACAGATACGCAGTATTTT
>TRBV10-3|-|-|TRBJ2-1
CATVLGLEQFF
TGTGCCACCGTCCTTGGGCTTGAGCAGTTCTTC